These 5 T cell receptor beta chains share one sample of origin, sequenced in a study of human T cells and chemical hapten exposure. TCRdb fed the RACE reads into MiXCR, producing one record per CDR3 protein. The sample lists some 400,000 distinct CDR3 sequences, 4.8% seen once, with approximately 2.5% in the top ten. The time point is: patch test 1, 2 weeks after DPC sensitization. Specified treatment: therapeutic diphenylcyclopropenone sensitization with weekly scalp DPC. Sequenced here: whole blood, sampled in connection with sensitization to the hapten diphenylcyclopropenone (DPC). These receptors were obtained from a woman between 45 and 65 years old with alopecia areata. Some clones in this sample may be carry-over from other donors' samples.

This clonotype was detected ten times or more. The genes are TRBV9 and TRBJ2-3; tentatively, D is TRBD1 or TRBD2 (5 bases each). Germline V gene data show CDR1 as SGDLS and CDR2 as YYNGEE. The V gene lost 3 bases and the J gene lost 4 bases, with 12 bases spanning the gap. CDR3 length equals 14 residues. The CDR3 reads CASSAGTGADTQYF. CDR3 nucleotides: TGTGCCAGCAGCGCAGGGACCGGCGCAGATACGCAGTATTTT.

This clonotype was counted only a few times. V is TRBV7-2 and J is TRBJ2-7; a possible D gene is TRBD2 (5 bases). The CDR3 is made up of 12 amino acids. V was shortened by 1 base and J by 12 bases, with 13 bases between the two germline ends. CDR1 and CDR2 from the germline V gene are SGHTA and FQGNSA. The CDR3 nucleotides read TGTGCCAGCAGCTTAGAGTCCAGAGGACTGTACTTC. Encoded protein: CASSLESRGLYF.

This clonotype was seen at least ten times. V usage is TRBV7-9 and J usage is TRBJ1-1; D is possibly TRBD1 (5 bases). Germline V lookup: CDR1 SEHNR, CDR2 FQNEAQ (reference sequence). This CDR3 has 14 residues. Trimming cost V 7 bases and J 5 bases, with 17 bases left between them. The CDR3, as DNA: TGTGCCAGCATCTATGGGGGGGAAGGGACTGAAGCTTTCTTT. Translated, it gives CASIYGGEGTEAFF.

This clonotype turned up a few times. This chain links TRBV3-1 with TRBJ2-2; 8 bases match TRBD1. The J segment lost 13 bases and the V segment lost 4 bases, leaving 5 bases of the junction unmatched. This CDR3 contains 12 residues. CDR1 and CDR2 (germline): LGHDT, YNNKEL (reference sequence). The CDR3 sequence: CASSPGQVGLFF. In nucleotides, the CDR3 is TGTGCCAGCAGCCCGGGACAGGTCGGGCTGTTTTTT.

The rearrangement links TRBV28 to TRBJ2-5; TRBD1 matches at 8 bases. The germline V gene has CDR1 MDHEN and CDR2 SYDVKM. CDR3 length equals 14 residues. Unmatched junction bases numbered 3, after V lost 4 bases and J lost 2 bases. The CDR3 loop is CASSSGGWQETQYF. The CDR3 DNA follows: TGTGCCAGCAGTTCAGGGGGCTGGCAAGAGACCCAGTACTTC.